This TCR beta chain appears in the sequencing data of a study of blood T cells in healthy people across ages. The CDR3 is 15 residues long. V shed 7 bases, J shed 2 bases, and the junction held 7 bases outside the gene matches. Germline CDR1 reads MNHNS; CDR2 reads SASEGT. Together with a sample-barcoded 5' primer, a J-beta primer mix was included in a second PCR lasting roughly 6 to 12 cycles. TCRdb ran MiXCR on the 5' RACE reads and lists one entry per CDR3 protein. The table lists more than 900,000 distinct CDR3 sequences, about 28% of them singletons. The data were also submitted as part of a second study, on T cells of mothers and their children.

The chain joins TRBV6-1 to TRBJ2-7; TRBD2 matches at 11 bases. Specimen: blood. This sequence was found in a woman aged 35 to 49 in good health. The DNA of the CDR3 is TGTGCCAGCATATCGGTAGCGGGAGGGCCCTACGAGCAGTACTTC. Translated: CASISVAGGPYEQYF.